These 15 T cell receptor beta chains were sequenced from one sample in a study of cytomegalovirus exposure and HLA in healthy donors. With 60 Vbeta and 13 Jbeta primers, the PCR was carried out. Some clones are missing from TCRdb's copy, which holds only in-frame ones; the method was immunoSEQ multiplex PCR. The sample shows roughly 160,000 clones, approximately 77% of them seen only once. Sequencing used PBMCs. The receptors derive from a female donor in good health and CMV-seronegative.

This chain links TRBV19 with TRBJ2-3; TRBD2 matches at 15 bases. Per germline, CDR1 LNHDA and CDR2 SQIVND (reference sequence). CDR3 size: 19 residues. V trimming: 4 bases; J trimming: 1 base; junction bases outside the gene matches: 9. The chain's CDR3 is CASSTGTSGRLVGTDTQYF. The CDR3 DNA sequence: TGTGCCAGTAGTACCGGGACTAGCGGGAGGCTGGTGGGCACAGATACGCAGTATTTT.

In its sample, this clone was seen once. V usage is TRBV7-2 and J usage is TRBJ1-2; unclear D gene. CDR3 length equals 14 residues. Trimming took off 2 bases at V and 2 bases at J, with 9 bases between the two ends. Germline V lookup: CDR1 SGHTA, CDR2 FQGNSA. The CDR3 protein is CASSLREKNYGYTF. CDR3 coding DNA: TGTGCCAGCAGCTTACGGGAAAAAAACTATGGCTACACCTTC.

The chain carries TRBV5-1 and TRBJ2-3; no reliable D call. The germline V gene has CDR1 SGHRS and CDR2 YFSETQ. This CDR3 has 14 amino acids. V shed 0 bases and J shed 1 base, with 6 bases lying between them. CDR3 protein: CASSLGLGTDTQYF. Written as DNA, the CDR3 is TGCGCCAGCAGCTTGGGACTCGGCACAGATACGCAGTATTTT.

This clone was observed a handful of times. The rearrangement links TRBV9 to TRBJ2-3; 10 bases are a match to TRBD2. Germline V lookup: CDR1 SGDLS, CDR2 YYNGEE. V shed 4 bases, J shed 7 bases, and the junction held 12 bases outside the gene matches. CDR3 size: 16 residues. CDR3 amino acids: CASSPQVGLARNTQYF. For the CDR3, the DNA is TGTGCCAGCAGCCCTCAAGTGGGACTAGCGAGAAATACGCAGTATTTT.

This chain links TRBV5-1 with TRBJ2-7; 10 bases line up with TRBD2. The V gene's germline CDR1 is SGHRS and CDR2 YFSETQ. V lost 0 bases, J lost 5 bases, and 5 bases stayed unmatched. The length of the CDR3 is 15 residues. The CDR3 protein is CASSLVAGGPHEQYF. The DNA for the CDR3 is TGCGCCAGCAGCTTGGTAGCGGGAGGCCCCCACGAGCAGTACTTC.

The chain is built from TRBV28 and TRBJ2-2; no clear D. CDR1 is MDHEN, CDR2 SYDVKM, per germline. Trimming pared 4 bases from V and 0 bases from J, leaving 9 bases between. The CDR3 covers 15 residues. CDR3 in DNA: TGTGCCAGCAGTTCCAGACGGGCGAACACCGGGGAGCTGTTTTTT. Protein: CASSSRRANTGELFF.

The chain combines TRBV27 with TRBJ2-6; 8 nucleotides agree with TRBD1. With 5 bases clipped from V and 3 bases from J, the junction kept 9 bases outside the gene matches. The CDR3 spans 17 residues. Germline V gene sequence: CDR1 MNHEY, CDR2 SMNVEV (reference sequence). In DNA, the CDR3 is TGTGCCAGCAGTAAAAGGACAGGGTCAAATGGGGCCAACGTCCTGACTTTC. It yields the protein CASSKRTGSNGANVLTF. Combining the CDR3 with reference TRBV27 and TRBJ2-6 gives the whole variable domain EAQVTQNPRYLITVTGKKLTVTCSQNMNHEYMSWYRQDPGLGLRQIYYSMNVEVTDKGDVPEGYKVSRKEKRNFPLILESPSPNQTSLYFCASSKRTGSNGANVLTFGAGSRLTVL.

V is TRBV19 and J is TRBJ1-2; a weak D match, TRBD1 (6 bases). CDR1 and CDR2 from the germline V gene are LNHDA and SQIVND (reference sequence). The CDR3 length is 17 residues. Trimming removed 3 bases at V and 8 bases at J, with 25 bases between. The CDR3 coding sequence is TGTGCCAGTAGTATTTCGGTACCCTCTGCGGGGGCGATCGGCTACACCTTC. It specifies CASSISVPSAGAIGYTF.

The rearrangement links TRBV2 to TRBJ1-1, with D unclear. The CDR3 runs 14 residues. V lost 5 bases, J lost 2 bases, and 12 bases lay in between. In germline, CDR1 is SNHLY, CDR2 FYNNEI. CDR3 sequence: CASSNLRGNTEAFF. The DNA for the CDR3 is TGTGCCAGCAGTAACTTACGGGGAAACACTGAAGCTTTCTTT.

The chain couples TRBV25-1 to TRBJ1-4, with D possibly matching TRBD1 (5 bases). Germline values: CDR1 MGHDK, CDR2 SYGVNS. Trimming stripped 2 bases from V and 1 base from J, with 8 bases between. This CDR3 spans 15 amino acids. The CDR3 reads CASSEADRTNEKLFF. CDR3 DNA: TGTGCCAGCAGTGAAGCAGACAGAACTAATGAAAAACTGTTTTTT. Looking up the rest from reference TRBV25-1 and TRBJ1-4 gives the full variable domain: EADIYQTPRYLVIGTGKKITLECSQTMGHDKMYWYQQDPGMELHLIHYSYGVNSTEKGDLSSESTVSRIRTEHFPLTLESARPSHTSQYLCASSEADRTNEKLFFGSGTQLSVL.

This rearrangement joins TRBV2 to TRBJ2-3, with 10 nucleotides matching TRBD1. With V trimmed by 10 bases and J by 8 bases, 12 bases remained unmatched. The V gene's germline CDR1 is SNHLY and CDR2 FYNNEI. This CDR3 has 14 amino acids. The CDR3 DNA is TGTGCCACTGGGCGGGACAGGGGTTACTCTACGCAGTATTTT. It encodes CATGRDRGYSTQYF.

The V call is TRBV7-9, the J call TRBJ1-6, with 9 bases aligning to TRBD1. Germline trimming cut 5 bases from V and 7 bases from J; bases unmatched to any gene: 9. CDR3 size: 16 residues. The germline gives CDR1 SEHNR, CDR2 FQNEAQ (reference sequence). CDR3: CASSTSDRGPNSPLHF. CDR3 nucleotides: TGTGCCAGCAGCACCTCGGACAGGGGCCCCAATTCACCCCTCCACTTT. The whole variable domain, filled in from reference TRBV7-9 and TRBJ1-6, reads DTGVSQNPRHKITKRGQNVTFRCDPISEHNRLYWYRQTLGQGPEFLTYFQNEAQLEKSRLLSDRFSAERPKGSFSTLEIQRTEQGDSAMYLCASSTSDRGPNSPLHFGNGTRLTVT.

The chain combines TRBV6-6 with TRBJ1-5; 9 nucleotides match TRBD1. CDR1 is MNHNY, CDR2 SVGAGI, per germline (reference sequence). This CDR3 contains 13 residues. Losses at the gene ends were 7 bases for V and 4 bases for J; bases not matched to a gene: 2. CDR3 bases: TGTGCCAGCACTGGACAGGGGAATCAGCCCCAGCATTTT. Translation: CASTGQGNQPQHF.

This sequence joins TRBV7-2 and TRBJ1-6, with D tentatively TRBD1 (6 bases). CDR1 is SGHTA and CDR2 is FQGNSA in the germline V gene. The CDR3 is 15 residues long. The V gene lost 3 bases and the J gene lost 7 bases, with 13 bases spanning the gap. The CDR3 is CASSFRGAGNSPLHF. The DNA of the CDR3 is TGTGCCAGCAGCTTCAGGGGAGCGGGGAATTCACCCCTCCACTTT.

This chain joins TRBV2 and TRBJ2-6, with 11 bases lining up with TRBD1. V lost 4 bases and J lost 4; bases outside the gene matches: 12. Germline lookup yields CDR1 SNHLY and CDR2 FYNNEI. The CDR3 length is 19 residues. The CDR3, as DNA: TGTGCCAGCAGTGTTCAGATCCGGGACAGGGGGTCCGGGGCCAACGTCCTGACTTTC. The encoded protein is CASSVQIRDRGSGANVLTF.